The 11 T cell receptor beta chains below all came from one sample that was sequenced in a study of OX40 agonist ivuxolimab in advanced cancers. Libraries were prepared by immunoSEQ multiplex PCR; TCRdb keeps only in-frame clonotypes and omits some of them. Here the sample spans tens of thousands of clones, about nine tenths being singletons. Source: CD4+ or CD8+ T cells sorted from blood, taken in a trial of the OX40 agonist ivuxolimab. These receptors were taken from an adult with an advanced solid tumor such as melanoma, head and neck, liver or kidney cancer.

This clone was recorded a few times. The chain couples TRBV27 to TRBJ2-1, with TRBD2 identical over 9 bases. J lost 8 bases, V lost 5 bases, and 10 bases had no gene match. The germline V gene encodes CDR1 MNHEY and CDR2 SMNVEV (reference sequence). The CDR3 runs 15 residues. CDR3 DNA: TGTGCCAGCAGTCCATGGAAGGGACTAGCTTATGAGCAGTTCTTC. It yields the protein CASSPWKGLAYEQFF.

The rearrangement joins TRBV7-2 to TRBJ2-7; 8 bases match TRBD1. V was clipped by 8 bases and J by 6 bases; unmatched bases: 9. The CDR3 has 13 residues. CDR1 and CDR2 (germline): SGHTA, FQGNSA. As DNA, the CDR3 is TGTGCCAGCGGAGGACAGGGAATCATCGAGCAGTACTTC. Its translation: CASGGQGIIEQYF.

This chain connects TRBV10-3 to TRBJ2-2; the match to TRBD2 covers 9 bases. V lost 0 bases and J lost 3; bases outside the gene matches: 8. The CDR3 covers 18 residues. The germline gives CDR1 ENHRY, CDR2 SYGVKD. CDR3: CAISESGASGADTGELFF. As DNA, the CDR3 is TGTGCCATCAGTGAGTCGGGGGCTAGCGGGGCTGACACCGGGGAGCTGTTTTTT.

This clone was picked up one time. The chain couples TRBV6-8 to TRBJ1-1; weak D call: TRBD1 (5 bases). The CDR3 is 15 residues long. Per the germline V gene, CDR1 is MNHGY and CDR2 is SAAAGT. V was shortened by 0 bases and J by 5 bases, with 13 bases between the two germline ends. The CDR3 reads CASSYSMPQGTEAFF. DNA of the CDR3: TGTGCCAGCAGTTACTCGATGCCGCAGGGTACTGAAGCTTTCTTT.

The V call is TRBV5-1, the J call TRBJ2-5, with TRBD2 matching 16 bases. With V trimmed by 4 bases and J by 2 bases, 2 bases remained unmatched. CDR3 length: 16 amino acids. Germline V gene sequence: CDR1 SGHRS, CDR2 YFSETQ. CDR3 loop: CASSAGLAGGQETQYF. For the CDR3, the DNA is TGCGCCAGCAGCGCGGGACTAGCGGGAGGGCAAGAGACCCAGTACTTC. Together with reference TRBV5-1 and TRBJ2-5, the CDR3 gives the full variable domain: KAGVTQTPRYLIKTRGQQVTLSCSPISGHRSVSWYQQTPGQGLQFLFEYFSETQRNKGNFPGRFSGRQFSNSRSEMNVSTLELGDSALYLCASSAGLAGGQETQYFGPGTRLLVL.

The rearrangement uses TRBV21-1 and TRBJ2-1. TRBV21-1 is termed a pseudogene. The CDR3 consists of 17 residues. The CDR3 loop is CASSDTRVGENYNEQFF. The CDR3 DNA reads TGTGCCAGCAGCGATACTAGAGTGGGGGAAAACTACAATGAGCAGTTCTTC.

V usage is TRBV27 and J usage is TRBJ2-1; D gene uncertain. Germline assignment: CDR1 MNHEY and CDR2 SMNVEV (reference sequence). CDR3 length: 13 amino acids. The V gene lost 10 bases and the J gene lost 10 bases, with 20 bases spanning the gap. In DNA, the CDR3 is TGTGCCACCGCCCGGGCCTCCGCCCCGGAGCAGTTCTTC. Residues: CATARASAPEQFF.

The chain joins TRBV12-5 to TRBJ2-1, with D tentatively TRBD1 (6 bases). The V end lost 4 bases, the J end lost 10 bases, and 11 bases lay between the germline ends. Germline assignment: CDR1 LGHNT and CDR2 FRNRAP. The CDR3 contains 12 residues. As DNA, the CDR3 is TGTGCTAGTGGTTCGTACAGGGAAGAGCAGTTCTTC. Its translation: CASGSYREEQFF. Based on the CDR3 plus reference TRBV12-5 and TRBJ2-1, the full variable domain is DARVTQTPRHKVTEMGQEVTMRCQPILGHNTVFWYRQTMMQGLELLAYFRNRAPLDDSGMPKDRFSAEMPDATLATLKIQPSEPRDSAVYFCASGSYREEQFFGPGTRLTVL.

V and J are TRBV30 and TRBJ2-1; TRBD2 might be the D (6 bases). The V end lost 0 bases, the J end lost 6 bases, and 9 bases lay between the germline ends. Germline CDR1 is GTSNPN and CDR2 is SVGIG (reference sequence). The CDR3 is 13 residues long. The CDR3 is CAWSVRGTNEQFF. DNA for the CDR3: TGTGCCTGGAGTGTCCGGGGGACCAATGAGCAGTTCTTC.

The V call is TRBV5-4, the J call TRBJ2-3; 9 nucleotides line up with TRBD1. The CDR3 extends over 14 amino acids. Germline-derived CDR1 and CDR2 are SGHNT and YYREEE (reference sequence). The V and J ends lost 3 bases and 10 bases, in that order; junction bases with no gene match: 9. Written as DNA, the CDR3 is TGTGCCAGCAGCTCCAACAGGGGGCCTGTTGCGCAGTATTTT. It encodes CASSSNRGPVAQYF.

This sequence joins TRBV28 and TRBJ1-2; perhaps TRBD1 as D (5 bases). Germline lookup yields CDR1 MDHEN and CDR2 SYDVKM. The CDR3 has 13 amino acids. The ends were cut back, 3 bases at V and 4 bases at J, with 9 bases in the middle. The CDR3 loop is CASSLGQVYGYTF. The CDR3 coding sequence is TGTGCCAGCAGTTTGGGGCAGGTCTATGGCTACACCTTC.